These 13 T cell receptor beta chains share one sample of origin, sequenced in a study of blood T cell repertoires in COVID-19. Only in-frame clones appear in the TCRdb table, and some are missing; sequencing was by immunoSEQ multiplex PCR. The sample includes about 41,000 clones, around 80% of them seen just once. The sample was peripheral blood. The source of these receptors is an elderly woman with active or convalescent COVID-19.

The chain couples TRBV2 to TRBJ1-3; 8 bases fit TRBD1. Germline values: CDR1 SNHLY, CDR2 FYNNEI. The CDR3 is 12 amino acids. With 8 bases clipped from V and 7 bases from J, the junction kept 4 bases outside the gene matches. CDR3 region: CASDRGGNTIYF. As DNA, the CDR3 is TGTGCCAGCGACAGGGGCGGCAACACCATATATTTT. Full variable domain (outside the CDR3, taken from reference TRBV2 and TRBJ1-3): EPEVTQTPSHQVTQMGQEVILRCVPISNHLYFYWYRQILGQKVEFLVSFYNNEISEKSEIFDDQFSVERPDGSNFTLKIRSTKLEDSAMYFCASDRGGNTIYFGEGSWLTVV.

This chain connects TRBV3-1 (or the pseudogene TRBV3-2) to TRBJ1-3; no definite D call. Germline V CDR1 and CDR2: LGHDT, YNNKEL (reference sequence). Trimming removed 4 bases from V and 1 base from J, with 17 bases in between. The CDR3 covers 17 residues. CDR3 nucleotides: TGTGCCAGCAGCCCGCCCACCACCAGGTCATCTGGAAACACCATATATTTT. Translating it yields CASSPPTTRSSGNTIYF.

This clone has more than one count but fewer than ten. The chain uses TRBV20-1 and TRBJ2-3, with 7 bases identical to TRBD1. V was pared by 3 bases and J by 2 bases, with 14 bases of the junction left unmatched. The CDR3 loop spans 17 amino acids. Per the germline V gene, CDR1 is DFQATT and CDR2 is SNEGSKA (reference sequence). The CDR3 sequence is CSASPATGTVYTDTQYF. The CDR3 DNA sequence: TGCAGTGCTAGTCCCGCGACCGGGACAGTCTACACAGATACGCAGTATTTT.

The rearrangement uses TRBV30 and TRBJ1-1; perhaps TRBD1 as D (5 bases). The CDR3 extends over 11 amino acids. With 5 bases removed from V and 1 base from J, the gap between germline ends came to 5 bases. CDR1 and CDR2 from the germline V gene are GTSNPN and SVGIG (reference sequence). CDR3 protein: CAWDRNTEAFF. CDR3 in DNA: TGTGCCTGGGACAGGAACACTGAAGCTTTCTTT.

Only a few counts were recorded for this clone. This chain links TRBV19 with TRBJ2-1; 7 nucleotides agree with TRBD2. The V gene end was trimmed by 7 bases and the J gene end by 12 bases; junction bases not matched to a gene: 12. The CDR3 is 13 residues long. Per germline, CDR1 LNHDA and CDR2 SQIVND (reference sequence). The CDR3 sequence: CASNLGGNPPQFF. In DNA, the CDR3 is TGTGCCAGTAATCTGGGGGGGAATCCCCCGCAGTTCTTC.

This clone was counted only a few times. The chain uses TRBV5-1 and TRBJ2-1; no clear D gene. Germline CDR1 SGHRS, CDR2 YFSETQ. The ends were cut back, 1 base at V and 0 bases at J, with 11 bases in the middle. The CDR3 length is 16 residues. CDR3 bases: TGCGCCAGCAGCTTGACCCAGGCAATCTCCTACAATGAGCAGTTCTTC. This sequence encodes CASSLTQAISYNEQFF.

The chain recombines TRBV10-3 with TRBJ1-3; D possibly corresponds to TRBD1 (5 bases). Trimming pared 8 bases from V and 0 bases from J, leaving 17 bases between. The germline V gene has CDR1 ENHRY and CDR2 SYGVKD. The CDR3 length is 16 residues. The CDR3 sequence is CAISVGPGNSGNTIYF. The CDR3 region has the DNA TGTGCCATCTCTGTCGGTCCAGGGAACTCTGGAAACACCATATATTTT.

Ten or more counts support this clone. The chain combines TRBV6-5 with TRBJ1-5; tentatively, D is TRBD1 (5 bases). There are 15 residues in the CDR3. Germline loops: CDR1 MNHEY, CDR2 SVGAGI. Between the trimmed V and J ends, which lost 0 bases and 3 bases, there was a span of 9 bases. Written as DNA, the CDR3 is TGTGCCAGCAGTTACTCGGGCAGGGCCAATCAGCCCCAGCATTTT. Translated, it gives CASSYSGRANQPQHF.

The V and J genes are TRBV5-8 and TRBJ2-3, with no clear D. V was pared by 4 bases and J by 4 bases, with 7 bases between. This CDR3 comprises 12 residues. Germline CDR1 SGHTS, CDR2 YDEGEE. The CDR3 loop is CASSVYPDTQYF. The CDR3 DNA sequence: TGTGCCAGCAGCGTATATCCAGATACGCAGTATTTT.

This clone was seen a handful of times. CDR3 sequence reads: CASIPSGRPTEQFF. In DNA, the CDR3 is TGTGCCAGTATTCCTAGCGGGAGGCCCACTGAGCAGTTCTTC. The V gene is TRBV19, the J gene TRBJ2-1, with 11 bases fitting TRBD2. The germline gives CDR1 LNHDA, CDR2 SQIVND (reference sequence). J lost 9 bases, V lost 7 bases, and 8 bases had no gene match. This CDR3 contains 14 residues.

V usage is TRBV19 and J usage is TRBJ1-6; 9 bases are shared with TRBD1. CDR3 size: 15 residues. Germline loops: CDR1 LNHDA, CDR2 SQIVND (reference sequence). V gave up 3 bases and J gave up 9 bases; unmatched junction bases: 6. The CDR3 reads CASSIGQGTVSPLHF. In DNA, the CDR3 is TGTGCCAGTAGTATTGGACAGGGGACGGTTTCACCCCTCCACTTT.

The CDR3 protein is CASSTLAGGRDTQYF. The CDR3 DNA reads TGTGCCAGCAGTACCCTAGCGGGAGGAAGGGATACGCAGTATTTT. This chain uses TRBV28 with TRBJ2-3; 11 bases match TRBD2. Germline values: CDR1 MDHEN, CDR2 SYDVKM. The V and J ends lost 5 bases and 6 bases, in that order; junction bases with no gene match: 7. The CDR3 runs to 15 residues. The full variable domain, in which reference TRBV28 and TRBJ2-3 provide the parts outside the CDR3, is DVKVTQSSRYLVKRTGEKVFLECVQDMDHENMFWYRQDPGLGLRLIYFSYDVKMKEKGDIPEGYSVSREKKERFSLILESASTNQTSMYLCASSTLAGGRDTQYFGPGTRLTVL.

The chain joins TRBV29-1 to TRBJ2-1, with 11 bases aligning to TRBD1. J lost 2 bases, V lost 6 bases, and 12 bases had no gene match. Germline lookup yields CDR1 SQVTM and CDR2 ANQGSEA. CDR3 size: 17 residues. This CDR3 is CSVRDRGISGTYNEQFF. Written as DNA, the CDR3 is TGCAGCGTCCGGGACAGGGGGATCAGCGGGACCTACAATGAGCAGTTCTTC.